This T cell receptor (beta chain) was sequenced in a study of cytomegalovirus exposure and HLA in healthy donors. PCR used 60 Vbeta primers and 13 Jbeta primers. The data were produced by immunoSEQ multiplex PCR, yet TCRdb's version contains in-frame clones alone and is incomplete. The sample carries approximately 110,000 clones, more than 70% recorded once. With 0 bases removed from V and 6 bases from J, the gap between germline ends came to 15 bases. CDR1 and CDR2 from the germline V gene are LNHNV and YYDKDF (reference sequence). The CDR3 is 15 amino acids. Study results and caveats: Rare sequences made up most TCRs, while some public TCRs were found in many donors. TCR beta V- and J-gene trimming, according to a later analysis, was linked to a missense DCLRE1C variant. The authors listed 150 to 200 TCR beta chains as cytomegalovirus-associated.

Worth noting for this clone: Its specificity is not known.

The sequencing input was PBMCs. The origin of this receptor is a man in his forties or fifties in good health and CMV-seronegative. The V call is TRBV15, the J call TRBJ2-7, with no clear D. CDR3: CATSRDLPSQIEQYF. The CDR3 bases are TGTGCCACCAGCAGAGATTTACCTTCACAGATCGAGCAGTACTTC.